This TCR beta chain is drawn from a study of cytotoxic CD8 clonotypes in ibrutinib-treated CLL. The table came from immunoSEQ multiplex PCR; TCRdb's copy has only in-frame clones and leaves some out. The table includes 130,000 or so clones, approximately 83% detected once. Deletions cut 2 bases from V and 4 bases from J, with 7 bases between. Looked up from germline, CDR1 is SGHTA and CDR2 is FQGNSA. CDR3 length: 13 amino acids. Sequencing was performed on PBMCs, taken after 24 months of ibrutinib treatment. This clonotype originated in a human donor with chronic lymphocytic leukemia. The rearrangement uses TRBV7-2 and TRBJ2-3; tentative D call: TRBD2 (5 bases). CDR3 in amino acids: CASSLRRADTQYF. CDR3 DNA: TGTGCCAGCAGCTTACGGCGGGCAGATACGCAGTATTTT.